This record concerns one TCR beta chain sequence. This specimen belongs to a study of T cell changes during pregnancy in multiple sclerosis. V lost 1 base and J lost 2; bases outside the gene matches: 2. This CDR3 is 16 amino acids long. Germline lookup yields CDR1 SGHNT and CDR2 YENEEA. The data were produced by immunoSEQ multiplex PCR, yet TCRdb's version contains in-frame clones alone and is incomplete. This table has around 77,000 clones, around 94% appearing once. Specimen: peripheral blood, collected in the third trimester of pregnancy. The TCR was taken from a female donor with multiple sclerosis, enrolled in a pregnancy study. V is TRBV11-3 and J is TRBJ2-3; 11 nucleotides agree with TRBD2. Here the CDR3 reads CASSLVAGGPTDTQYF. CDR3 DNA sequence: TGTGCCAGCAGCTTAGTAGCGGGAGGGCCCACAGATACGCAGTATTTT.